These 8 T cell receptor beta chains came from one sample sequenced in a study of blood T cell repertoires in COVID-19. Sequenced by immunoSEQ multiplex PCR; TCRdb stores in-frame clones only, minus some. The data hold around 170,000 clones, with around 86% observed a single time. The sequencing input was peripheral blood. The receptors were sampled from a man in his sixties with COVID-19, enrolled during active disease.

The J gene is TRBJ1-2, the V gene TRBV5-6, with 8 bases that match TRBD1. After removal of 0 bases from V and 4 bases from J, the junction contained 5 bases not matched to a gene. Germline V gene data show CDR1 as SGHDT and CDR2 as YYEEEE. The CDR3 is 15 residues long. Here the CDR3 reads CASSLGPGTGYGYTF. DNA of the CDR3: TGTGCCAGCAGCTTGGGACCCGGGACAGGCTATGGCTACACCTTC.

The rearrangement links TRBV9 to TRBJ2-3, with 7 positions matching TRBD1. CDR1 is SGDLS and CDR2 is YYNGEE in the germline V gene. This CDR3 contains 15 residues. V lost 3 bases and J lost 1; bases outside the gene matches: 5. The CDR3 spells CASSATGAGTDTQYF. The CDR3 coding sequence is TGTGCCAGCAGCGCTACAGGGGCGGGCACAGATACGCAGTATTTT.

This chain joins TRBV28 and TRBJ1-2, with unresolved D. The V gene's germline CDR1 is MDHEN and CDR2 SYDVKM. The V end was cut by 3 bases, the J end by 0 bases, with 11 bases between. The CDR3 loop spans 15 amino acids. The CDR3 region has the DNA TGTGCCAGCAGTTTGGCGGGCACAGCTAACTATGGCTACACCTTC. This gives the protein CASSLAGTANYGYTF.

This clone was recorded only once. The chain carries TRBV7-9 and TRBJ2-3; D unresolved. Trimming pared 2 bases from V and 4 bases from J, leaving 10 bases between. The CDR3 length is 14 residues. From germline, CDR1 is SEHNR and CDR2 FQNEAQ (reference sequence). The CDR3 DNA reads as TGTGCCAGCAGCTTACCCGGGTATCCAGATACGCAGTATTTT. Encoded protein: CASSLPGYPDTQYF.

The chain recombines TRBV27 with TRBJ1-1; TRBD1 is a possible D gene (5 bases). The V gene lost 6 bases and the J gene lost 1 base, with 15 bases spanning the gap. Germline V gives CDR1 MNHEY, CDR2 SMNVEV (reference sequence). CDR3 length: 15 amino acids. This CDR3 reads CASSDRIQGNTEAFF. In DNA form, the CDR3 reads TGTGCCAGCAGCGATAGAATCCAGGGGAACACTGAAGCTTTCTTT.

This clone appeared a single time. CDR3 coding DNA: TGCGCCAGCAGCTTGAGCGGGGCCAGTTACACAGATACGCAGTATTTT. It codes for CASSLSGASYTDTQYF. The chain links TRBV5-1 to TRBJ2-3; 7 positions agree with TRBD2. Losses at the gene ends were 1 base for V and 2 bases for J; bases not matched to a gene: 7. There are 16 residues in the CDR3. CDR1 SGHRS and CDR2 YFSETQ come from the germline V gene.

This chain links TRBV6-1 with TRBJ1-4; TRBD1 matches 9 bases. J lost 8 bases, V lost 2 bases, and 3 bases had no gene match. This CDR3 has 14 amino acids. Per germline, CDR1 MNHNS and CDR2 SASEGT. CDR3 nucleotide sequence: TGTGCCAGCAGTGAACTGACAGGGGGAGAAAAACTGTTTTTT. Translating gives CASSELTGGEKLFF.

The V gene is TRBV12-3 or TRBV12-4, the J gene TRBJ2-3, with no clear D. Deletions cut 6 bases from V and 6 bases from J, with 13 bases between. The CDR3 has 13 amino acids. The CDR3, as DNA: TGTGCCAGCAGCGACCGGAGTGGCGATACGCAGTATTTT. Protein: CASSDRSGDTQYF.